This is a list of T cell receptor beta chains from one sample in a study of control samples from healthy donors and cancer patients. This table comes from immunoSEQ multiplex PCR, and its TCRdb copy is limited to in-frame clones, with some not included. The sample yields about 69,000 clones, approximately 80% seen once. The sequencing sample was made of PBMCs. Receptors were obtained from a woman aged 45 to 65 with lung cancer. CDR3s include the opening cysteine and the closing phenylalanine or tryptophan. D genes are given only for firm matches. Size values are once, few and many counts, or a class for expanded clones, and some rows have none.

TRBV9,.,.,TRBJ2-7,CASTAGTYSYEQYF,TGTGCCAGCACGGCGGGGACATATTCCTACGAGCAGTACTTC
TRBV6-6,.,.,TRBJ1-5,CATARGPQHF,TGTGCCACGGCGCGGGGGCCCCAGCATTTT
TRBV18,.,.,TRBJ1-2,CASSPKEGYTF,TGTGCCAGCTCACCCAAAGAGGGCTACACCTTC
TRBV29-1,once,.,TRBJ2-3,CSFSSTDTQYF,TGCAGCTTCTCGTCCACAGATACGCAGTATTTT
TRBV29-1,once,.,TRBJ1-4,CSVDTGNFLLNEKLFF,TGCAGCGTTGACACAGGGAACTTTCTTCTTAATGAAAAACTGTTTTTT
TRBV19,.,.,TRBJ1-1,CASSIVGGRYTEAFF,TGTGCCAGTAGTATAGTAGGAGGCCGTTACACTGAAGCTTTCTTT
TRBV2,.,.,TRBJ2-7,CASSGKTSLLYEQYF,TGTGCCAGCAGTGGTAAAACAAGTTTGCTTTACGAGCAGTACTTC
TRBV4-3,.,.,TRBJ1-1,CASSQVTGLRNTEAFF,TGCGCCAGCAGCCAAGTAACGGGACTCAGGAACACTGAAGCTTTCTTT
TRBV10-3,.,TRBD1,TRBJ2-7,CAISEGQGTYEQYF,TGTGCCATCAGTGAGGGACAGGGAACATACGAGCAGTACTTC
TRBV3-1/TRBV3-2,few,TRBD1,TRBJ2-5,CASSLGTGLKTQYF,TGTGCCAGCAGCCTCGGGACAGGCTTGAAGACCCAGTACTTC
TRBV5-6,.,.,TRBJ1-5,CASSLMEYSNQPQHF,TGTGCCAGCAGCTTGATGGAGTATAGCAATCAGCCCCAGCATTTT
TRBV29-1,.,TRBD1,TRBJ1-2,CSAGQGEGYTF,TGCAGCGCTGGACAGGGGGAAGGCTACACCTTC
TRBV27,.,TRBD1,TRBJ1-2,CASSSGQGKGVYGYTF,TGTGCCAGCAGTTCCGGACAGGGGAAGGGGGTCTATGGCTACACCTTC
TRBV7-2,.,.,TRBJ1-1,CASSLDRNTEAFF,TGTGCCAGCAGCTTAGACAGGAACACTGAAGCTTTCTTT
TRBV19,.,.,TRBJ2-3,CASSIRGTIPYTQYF,TGTGCCAGTAGTATAAGAGGGACCATACCTTATACGCAGTATTTT
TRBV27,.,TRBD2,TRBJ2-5,CASSPWGGRETQYF,TGTGCCAGCAGTCCTTGGGGGGGACGAGAGACCCAGTACTTC
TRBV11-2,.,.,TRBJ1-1,CASSFAQGFGTEAFF,TGTGCCAGCAGCTTCGCGCAGGGTTTTGGCACTGAAGCTTTCTTT
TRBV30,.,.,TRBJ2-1,CAWRDGVFSNEQFF,TGTGCCTGGAGAGATGGGGTGTTTTCCAATGAGCAGTTCTTC
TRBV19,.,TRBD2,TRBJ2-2,CASSFQRGNTGELFF,TGTGCCAGTAGTTTCCAGCGGGGAAACACCGGGGAGCTGTTTTTT
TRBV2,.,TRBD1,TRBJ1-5,CASGTGEFQPQHF,TGTGCCAGCGGGACAGGGGAGTTTCAGCCCCAGCATTTT
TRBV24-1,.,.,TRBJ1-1,CATSSRSNTEAFF,TGTGCCACCAGTAGCAGGTCTAACACTGAAGCTTTCTTT
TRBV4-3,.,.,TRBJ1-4,CASSQDQRAVDEKLFF,TGCGCCAGCAGCCAAGATCAAAGAGCAGTAGATGAAAAACTGTTTTTT
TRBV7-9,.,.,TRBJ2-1,CASSYDNAGEQFF,TGTGCCAGCAGCTACGACAACGCGGGTGAGCAGTTCTTC
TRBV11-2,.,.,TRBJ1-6,CASSLGDSNSPLHF,TGTGCCAGCAGCTTAGGAGATTCCAATTCACCCCTCCACTTT
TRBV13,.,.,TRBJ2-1,CASSSEGVGQGRNEQFF,TGTGCCAGCAGCTCCGAAGGGGTGGGCCAGGGGAGGAATGAGCAGTTCTTC
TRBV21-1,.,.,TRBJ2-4,CVSRNCLATARKNIQYF,TGTGTCAGCAGGAATTGTTTAGCTACAGCAAGAAAAAACATTCAGTACTTC
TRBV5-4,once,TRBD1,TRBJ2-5,CASSLGGGRGSEETQYF,TGTGCCAGCAGCTTGGGAGGGGGCAGGGGGTCGGAAGAGACCCAGTACTTC
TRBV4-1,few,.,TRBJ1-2,CASSPGAMALYGYTF,TGCGCCAGCAGCCCCGGGGCAATGGCTCTTTACGGCTACACCTTC
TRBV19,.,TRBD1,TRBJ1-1,CASSITGGRTEAFF,TGTGCCAGTAGTATAACAGGGGGCCGGACTGAAGCTTTCTTT
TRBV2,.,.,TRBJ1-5,CASSEAFSSGDQPQHF,TGTGCCAGCAGTGAAGCATTCTCATCTGGCGATCAGCCCCAGCATTTT
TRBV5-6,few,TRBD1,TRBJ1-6,CASSLKGQGFSNSPLHF,TGTGCCAGCAGCTTGAAGGGACAGGGCTTTAGCAATTCACCCCTCCACTTT
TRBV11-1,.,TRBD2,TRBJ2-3,CASSPGLAEIQYF,TGTGCCAGCAGCCCGGGACTAGCGGAAATCCAGTATTTT
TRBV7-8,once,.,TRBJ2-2,CASSTPGAGAKNTGELFF,TGTGCCAGCAGCACCCCAGGGGCGGGGGCCAAGAACACCGGGGAGCTGTTTTTT
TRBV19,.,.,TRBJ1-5,CASSPRDGSNQPQHF,TGTGCCAGTAGCCCCCGGGACGGTAGCAATCAGCCCCAGCATTTT
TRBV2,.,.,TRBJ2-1,CASSESWVANNEQFF,TGTGCCAGCAGCGAAAGTTGGGTGGCGAACAATGAGCAGTTCTTC